The next 10 T cell receptor beta chains were all read from a single sample in a study of CD8 T cells in ankylosing spondylitis. TCRdb processed the 5' RACE reads anew with MiXCR; each CDR3 protein has one entry. The table lists 250,000 to 400,000 distinct CDR3 sequences, around a tenth of them singletons, with 8% to 9.5% in the top ten. The sequencing input was blood, either unsorted or a sorted T cell fraction (not recorded which). The receptors derive from a female donor with ankylosing spondylitis or in good health (not recorded which).

This clonotype was counted ten times or more. The CDR3 coding sequence is TGTGCCAGCAGCACAGGTAGCTCCTACAATGAGCAGTTCTTC. This translates into CASSTGSSYNEQFF. This chain connects TRBV7-9 to TRBJ2-1; TRBD1 is a possible D gene (5 bases). Trimming pared 5 bases from V and 0 bases from J, leaving 8 bases between. This CDR3 contains 14 residues. Germline assignment: CDR1 SEHNR and CDR2 FQNEAQ (reference sequence).

A remark on this clonotype: A much larger clone sits a single nucleotide away, making a read error possible. The conserved closing phenylalanine or tryptophan is absent in this CDR3, likely reflecting a read error. The chain links TRBV12-3 or TRBV12-4 to TRBJ2-1; D is unclear. Trimming pared 2 bases from V and 9 bases from J, leaving 17 bases between. This CDR3 has 15 residues. CDR3 nucleotides: TGTGCCAGCAGTTTAAGGTCATCCCGGACGAGTGAGCAGTTCATC. It yields the protein CASSLRSSRTSEQFI.

This clonotype came up many times. The chain has TRBV5-1 and TRBJ2-7; possibly TRBD1 for D (5 bases). Trimming took off 0 bases at V and 0 bases at J, with 7 bases between the two ends. Per the germline V gene, CDR1 is SGHRS and CDR2 is YFSETQ. This CDR3 spans 14 amino acids. CDR3 sequence reads: CASSLGTLSYEQYF. CDR3 in DNA: TGCGCCAGCAGCTTGGGGACACTCTCCTACGAGCAGTACTTC.

J is TRBJ2-2 and V is TRBV7-8, with D perhaps matching TRBD2 (5 bases). Between the trimmed V and J ends, which lost 1 base and 0 bases, there was a span of 12 bases. CDR1 and CDR2 (germline): SGHVS, FQNEAQ. This CDR3 region has 17 residues. CDR3 sequence (DNA): TGTGCCAGCAGCTTAGGGGCTGGGAGAGCGAACACCGGGGAGCTGTTTTTT. It translates to CASSLGAGRANTGELFF.

This clonotype was recorded at least ten times. The chain recombines TRBV5-1 with TRBJ1-4, with TRBD1 identical over 7 bases. V trimming: 0 bases; J trimming: 7 bases; junction bases outside the gene matches: 3. The CDR3 has 14 amino acids. CDR1 is SGHRS, CDR2 YFSETQ, per germline. This CDR3 reads CASSLGDSGEKLFF. Here the CDR3 DNA reads TGCGCCAGCAGCTTGGGGGACAGCGGTGAAAAACTGTTTTTT.

For this clonotype: Since a much larger clone is just one base distant, this may be a read error. This chain uses TRBV20-1 with TRBJ2-5; D remains unclear. The length of the CDR3 is 13 residues. The V gene's germline CDR1 is DFQATT and CDR2 SNEGSKA (reference sequence). The DNA for the CDR3 is TGCAGTGCTAGAGTTCCAAGCTCGGAGACCCTGTACTTC. It specifies CSARVPSSETLYF.

At least ten counts were recorded for this clonotype. The V gene is TRBV20-1, the J gene TRBJ2-5, with D uncertain. There are 14 residues in the CDR3. Trimming cost V 3 bases and J 4 bases, with 15 bases left between them. CDR1 is DFQATT, CDR2 SNEGSKA, per germline (reference sequence). This CDR3 is CSARIPGPRETQYF. CDR3 bases: TGCAGTGCTAGGATACCCGGCCCCCGAGAGACCCAGTACTTC.

The chain links TRBV15 to TRBJ1-4; 10 positions match TRBD1. This CDR3 spans 16 amino acids. V was clipped by 1 base and J by 8 bases; unmatched bases: 7. The germline gives CDR1 LNHNV, CDR2 YYDKDF (reference sequence). The DNA for the CDR3 is TGTGCCACCAGCAGAGGCCCCGGACAGGGGGAAGAAAAACTGTTTTTT. Amino acids: CATSRGPGQGEEKLFF.

This clonotype was counted many times. The chain employs TRBV20-1 and TRBJ2-1; possible D gene TRBD2, 6 bases. The V end lost 5 bases, the J end lost 0 bases, and 17 bases lay between the germline ends. CDR3 size: 16 residues. CDR1 and CDR2 (germline): DFQATT, SNEGSKA (reference sequence). CDR3 sequence: CSAGPLAGRSYNEQFF. CDR3 bases: TGCAGTGCTGGGCCCCTGGCGGGGCGCTCCTACAATGAGCAGTTCTTC.

The table lists this clonotype with many counts. The CDR3 spells CASSFTGHFNEQFF. CDR3 coding DNA: TGTGCCAGCAGTTTCACGGGACACTTCAATGAGCAGTTCTTC. The J gene is TRBJ2-1, the V gene TRBV12-3 or TRBV12-4, with a weak D call TRBD1 (6 bases). Deletions cut 3 bases from V and 6 bases from J, with 12 bases between. The length of the CDR3 is 14 residues.